This entry lists 10 T cell receptor beta chains sequenced from one sample in a study of blood T cell repertoires in COVID-19. Sequencing used immunoSEQ multiplex PCR; TCRdb keeps in-frame clones, though not all of them. Altogether around 300,000 clones are present, approximately 90% being singletons, with the ten largest covering around 6.8%. Material for sequencing was peripheral blood. The source is a woman in her 30s with COVID-19, enrolled during active disease.

The chain has TRBV28 and TRBJ2-5, with TRBD2 identical over 10 bases. Germline CDR1 and CDR2: MDHEN and SYDVKM. V shed 6 bases and J 3 bases; nucleotides not matched to a gene: 10. The CDR3 totals 16 residues. In DNA, the CDR3 is TGTGCCAGCAGCACCTGGACTAGCGGAGTGAAAGAGACCCAGTACTTC. This codes for CASSTWTSGVKETQYF.

V is TRBV9 and J is TRBJ2-3; no reliable D call. V was pared by 3 bases and J by 3 bases, with 17 bases between. Germline values: CDR1 SGDLS, CDR2 YYNGEE. The CDR3 has 16 residues. The CDR3 protein is CASSAPFPGRTDTQYF. CDR3 sequence (DNA): TGTGCCAGCAGCGCACCCTTTCCCGGCAGGACAGATACGCAGTATTTT.

The chain combines TRBV29-1 with TRBJ2-1, with 12 bases that match TRBD2. Trimming at V came to 7 bases and at J to 8 bases, leaving 9 bases not matched to a gene. The germline V gene has CDR1 SQVTM and CDR2 ANQGSEA. This CDR3 is 14 amino acids long. The CDR3 DNA follows: TGCAGCGCCGATCGGACTAGCGGGACACATGAGCAGTTCTTC. This gives the protein CSADRTSGTHEQFF.

CDR3 protein: CASMGAGGSYNEQFF. As DNA, the CDR3 is TGCGCCAGCATGGGAGCGGGAGGATCCTACAATGAGCAGTTCTTC. This rearrangement joins TRBV4-1 to TRBJ2-1; 9 nucleotides agree with TRBD2. V was clipped by 7 bases and J by 1 base; unmatched bases: 5. The CDR3 spans 15 residues. The germline V gene encodes CDR1 MGHRA and CDR2 YSYEKL.

V and J are TRBV6-2 or TRBV6-3 and TRBJ1-1; 12 bases line up with TRBD1. Germline V lookup: CDR1 MNHEY, CDR2 SVGEGT. V was pared by 4 bases and J by 4 bases, with 7 bases of the junction left unmatched. The CDR3 length is 16 residues. CDR3 DNA: TGTGCCAGCAGTTCCCGGGACAGGGGGCCAGCCACTGAAGCTTTCTTT. The encoded protein is CASSSRDRGPATEAFF.

This rearrangement joins TRBV6-4 to TRBJ2-3; the D gene is possibly TRBD1 (6 bases). The CDR3 consists of 14 residues. Between the trimmed V and J ends, which lost 6 bases and 0 bases, there was a span of 10 bases. The germline V gene encodes CDR1 MRHNA and CDR2 SNTAGT. The DNA for the CDR3 is TGTGCCAGCAGGCAGGGGTCTAGCACAGATACGCAGTATTTT. Amino acids: CASRQGSSTDTQYF.

The CDR3 loop reads CASSSSGSSYEQYF. The CDR3 DNA reads TGTGCCAGCAGCTCTAGCGGGAGCTCCTACGAGCAGTACTTC. The chain combines TRBV25-1 with TRBJ2-7, with 10 bases that match TRBD2. Germline assignment: CDR1 MGHDK and CDR2 SYGVNS. Trimming took 6 bases from V and 0 from J; bases not matched to a gene: 2. The CDR3 loop spans 14 amino acids.

The J gene is TRBJ1-1, the V gene TRBV28, with D perhaps TRBD1 (5 bases). Deletions cut 2 bases from V and 1 base from J, with 8 bases between. Germline V lookup: CDR1 MDHEN, CDR2 SYDVKM. This CDR3 is 14 amino acids long. This chain's CDR3 is CASSLGGWNTEAFF. CDR3 coding DNA: TGTGCCAGCAGTTTAGGGGGGTGGAACACTGAAGCTTTCTTT.

V is TRBV27 and J is TRBJ2-7, with 10 bases matching TRBD1. This CDR3 contains 15 residues. Germline values: CDR1 MNHEY, CDR2 SMNVEV (reference sequence). The ends lost 7 bases at V and 2 bases at J; junction bases unmatched: 8. CDR3 protein: CASKKTGGRTYEQYF. The CDR3 DNA is TGTGCCAGCAAAAAGACAGGGGGCCGGACCTACGAGCAGTACTTC.

CDR3 protein: CASRERRGGYTF. The CDR3 DNA is TGTGCCAGCCGGGAGAGGCGTGGGGGCTACACCTTC. The chain recombines TRBV5-6 with TRBJ1-2; D is undetermined. This CDR3 is built from 12 residues. Trimming stripped 7 bases from V and 8 bases from J, with 15 bases between. CDR1 SGHDT and CDR2 YYEEEE come from the germline V gene.